The rows below give T cell receptor beta chains drawn from one sample of a study of PD-1 blockade in classical Hodgkin lymphoma. Data came from immunoSEQ multiplex PCR; TCRdb stores just in-frame clones and leaves some out. The sample lists around 41,000 clones; roughly four fifths were seen once. This sample comprised peripheral blood mononuclear cells (PBMCs), obtained at baseline. The origin of the receptors is a human donor with classical Hodgkin lymphoma. CDR3s include the opening cysteine and the closing phenylalanine or tryptophan. A D gene is named only where the DNA matches it firmly. The size of a clone is reported for some rows only, either as once, few or many, or as a class for expanded clones.

CDR3 protein,CDR3 DNA,clone size,J gene,V gene,D gene
CASSIRVRGANVLTF,TGTGCCAGTAGTATAAGGGTAAGAGGGGCCAACGTCCTGACTTTC,NA,TRBJ2-6,TRBV19,NA
CARSDRQGVNIQYF,TGTGCCAGAAGCGATCGACAGGGGGTCAACATTCAGTACTTC,NA,TRBJ2-4,TRBV7-5,NA
CASADRGGNEKLFF,TGTGCCAGTGCCGACAGGGGAGGTAATGAAAAACTGTTTTTT,NA,TRBJ1-4,TRBV19,TRBD1
CASSSRAVLAGGAEQFF,TGTGCCAGCAGTTCAAGAGCGGTGCTAGCGGGAGGCGCTGAGCAGTTCTTC,NA,TRBJ2-1,TRBV7-2,TRBD2
CASSAQGASNQPQHF,TGTGCCAGCAGTGCGCAGGGGGCAAGCAATCAGCCCCAGCATTTT,NA,TRBJ1-5,TRBV28,TRBD1
CASSVGLAGEQYF,TGTGCCAGCAGCGTGGGACTAGCGGGCGAGCAGTACTTC,NA,TRBJ2-7,TRBV9,TRBD2
CASSPSRGQFGYTF,TGTGCCAGCAGCCCGAGTCGGGGGCAGTTTGGCTACACCTTC,few,TRBJ1-2,TRBV5-4,NA
CASSEAWEGADTQYF,TGTGCCAGCAGTGAAGCCTGGGAGGGGGCGGATACGCAGTATTTT,NA,TRBJ2-3,TRBV6-1,NA
CASSLTGTGYTGELFF,TGCGCCAGCAGCTTGACCGGGACAGGGTACACCGGGGAGCTGTTTTTT,NA,TRBJ2-2,TRBV5-1,TRBD1
CAWRVAGGSGELFF,TGTGCCTGGAGGGTAGCGGGAGGATCCGGGGAGCTGTTTTTT,NA,TRBJ2-2,TRBV30,TRBD2
CASSPQAWDTQYF,TGCGCCAGCAGCCCTCAGGCGTGGGATACGCAGTATTTT,NA,TRBJ2-3,TRBV4-3,NA
CAISGQPNQPQHF,TGTGCCATCAGTGGACAGCCGAATCAGCCCCAGCATTTT,few,TRBJ1-5,TRBV10-3,NA
CASSPGRGLANTGELFF,TGCGCCAGCAGCCCCGGGAGGGGACTAGCGAATACCGGGGAGCTGTTTTTT,once,TRBJ2-2,TRBV4-1,TRBD2
CASSLEGGRSTGELFF,TGCGCCAGCAGCTTGGAAGGGGGCAGGAGCACCGGGGAGCTGTTTTTT,NA,TRBJ2-2,TRBV5-1,TRBD1
CASSPPGLGSYNEQFF,TGTGCCAGCAGTCCGCCGGGACTCGGGTCCTACAATGAGCAGTTCTTC,NA,TRBJ2-1,TRBV6-6,NA
CASSLAGRTDTQYF,TGTGCCAGCAGTTTAGCGGGAAGGACAGATACGCAGTATTTT,NA,TRBJ2-3,TRBV28,NA
CASSLWDTFNYGYTF,TGTGCCAGCAGCTTATGGGACACCTTCAACTATGGCTACACCTTC,NA,TRBJ1-2,TRBV7-9,NA
CASSSFWGYNESSYNEQFF,TGTGCCAGCAGCTCCTTTTGGGGCTATAACGAAAGCTCCTACAATGAGCAGTTCTTC,once,TRBJ2-1,TRBV13,NA
CASRGQGANEQFF,TGTGCCAGCAGGGGACAGGGAGCCAATGAGCAGTTCTTC,once,TRBJ2-1,TRBV2,TRBD1
CASSPYHSLSQEKLFF,TGTGCCAGCAGTCCCTATCACAGCCTTAGTCAGGAAAAACTGTTTTTT,NA,TRBJ1-4,TRBV27,NA
CASRRTGSYEQYF,TGTGCCAGCAGACGGACAGGGAGCTACGAGCAGTACTTC,NA,TRBJ2-7,TRBV6-6,TRBD1
CASSQGGAADTQYF,TGCGCCAGCAGCCAAGGGGGGGCCGCAGATACGCAGTATTTT,NA,TRBJ2-3,TRBV4-1,NA
CASSNDVGREGLNEQFF,TGTGCCAGCAGCAATGACGTCGGGCGGGAGGGCCTAAATGAGCAGTTCTTC,NA,TRBJ2-1,TRBV21-1,NA
CSVIDLRVLNTEAFF,TGCAGCGTTATCGACCTCCGGGTCTTAAACACTGAAGCTTTCTTT,NA,TRBJ1-1,TRBV29-1,NA
CASSVRTRGGELFF,TGTGCCAGCAGCGTAAGGACTAGAGGCGGGGAGCTGTTTTTT,NA,TRBJ2-2,TRBV7-9,TRBD2
CASSWSGTAETQYF,TGTGCCAGCAGTTGGTCCGGGACAGCTGAGACCCAGTACTTC,NA,TRBJ2-5,TRBV6-5,TRBD1